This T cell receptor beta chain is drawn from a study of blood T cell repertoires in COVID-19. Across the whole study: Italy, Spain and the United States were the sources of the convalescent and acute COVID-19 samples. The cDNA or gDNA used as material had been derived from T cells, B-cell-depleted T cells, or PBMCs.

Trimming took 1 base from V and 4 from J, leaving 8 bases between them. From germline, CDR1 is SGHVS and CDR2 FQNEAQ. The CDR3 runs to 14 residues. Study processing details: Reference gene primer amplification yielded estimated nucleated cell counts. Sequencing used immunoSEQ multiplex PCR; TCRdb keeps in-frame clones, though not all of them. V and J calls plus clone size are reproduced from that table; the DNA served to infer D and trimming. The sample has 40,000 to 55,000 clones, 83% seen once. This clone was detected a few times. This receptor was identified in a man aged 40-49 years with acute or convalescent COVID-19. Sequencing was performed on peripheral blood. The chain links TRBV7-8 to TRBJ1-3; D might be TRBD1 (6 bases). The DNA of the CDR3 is TGTGCCAGCAGCTTAGGGGGGCAAGGAAACACCATATATTTT. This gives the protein CASSLGGQGNTIYF.